One sample yielded the 2 T cell receptor beta chains listed below, sequenced in a study of T cell repertoires in cytomegalovirus infection. MiXCR, run by TCRdb on the reads, gives a single entry per CDR3 protein. The sample lists about 230,000 distinct CDR3 sequences, approximately 7% occurring once. The sequencing sample was made of PBMCs. The origin of the receptors is a human donor in good health (CMV status not recorded). Some clones in this sample may be carry-over from other donors' samples.

This clonotype has a count of ten or more. V and J are TRBV6-2 or TRBV6-3 and TRBJ2-5, with 12 bases identical to TRBD2. Trimming removed 6 bases from V and 1 base from J; junction bases left unmatched: 6. Germline V lookup: CDR1 MNHEY, CDR2 SVGEGT. This CDR3 has 16 residues. The chain's CDR3 is CASSQGLAGTQETQYF. In nucleotides, the CDR3 is TGTGCCAGCAGCCAAGGACTAGCGGGGACCCAAGAGACCCAGTACTTC.

This clonotype was picked up many times. This chain joins TRBV12-3 or TRBV12-4 and TRBJ2-2; D gene ambiguous. The CDR3 spans 14 residues. Trimming stripped 0 bases from V and 6 bases from J, with 8 bases between. DNA of the CDR3: TGTGCCAGCAGTTTAGCTAGTAGAGCCGGGGAGCTGTTTTTT. The encoded protein is CASSLASRAGELFF.